Shown below are 3 T cell receptor beta chains from a single sample sequenced in a study of technical replicates of blood from a few donors. Sequenced by immunoSEQ multiplex PCR; TCRdb stores in-frame clones only, minus some. The data contain under 100,000 clones, under 97% of them singletons. The sequenced sample consisted of T cells isolated from PBMCs. These receptors came from a human donor in good health.

The rearrangement links TRBV11-2 to TRBJ2-7; 8 nucleotides line up with TRBD2. The CDR3 contains 14 residues. Germline CDR1 reads SGHAT; CDR2 reads FQNNGV. V dropped 3 bases and J dropped 6; count of bases not matched to a gene: 7. CDR3 sequence: CASSFGREVPEQYF. Here the CDR3 DNA reads TGTGCCAGCAGCTTCGGGCGGGAGGTACCCGAGCAGTACTTC.

CDR3 nucleotides: TGCGCCAGCAGCTTGGTGGCCACCCGATACACTGAAGCTTTCTTT. Protein product: CASSLVATRYTEAFF. The chain is built from TRBV5-1 and TRBJ1-1; D is unclear. This CDR3 is built from 15 residues. CDR1 and CDR2 (germline): SGHRS, YFSETQ. V gave up 0 bases and J gave up 3 bases, with 12 bases separating them.

V gene TRBV4-1 combines with J gene TRBJ2-1; D may be TRBD1 (5 bases). The CDR3 runs 14 residues. Germline loops: CDR1 MGHRA, CDR2 YSYEKL. Trimming took 5 bases from V and 4 from J, leaving 12 bases between them. The CDR3 DNA is TGCGCCAGCAGCAAAGGGGTGCGGTACAATGAGCAGTTCTTC. This sequence encodes CASSKGVRYNEQFF.